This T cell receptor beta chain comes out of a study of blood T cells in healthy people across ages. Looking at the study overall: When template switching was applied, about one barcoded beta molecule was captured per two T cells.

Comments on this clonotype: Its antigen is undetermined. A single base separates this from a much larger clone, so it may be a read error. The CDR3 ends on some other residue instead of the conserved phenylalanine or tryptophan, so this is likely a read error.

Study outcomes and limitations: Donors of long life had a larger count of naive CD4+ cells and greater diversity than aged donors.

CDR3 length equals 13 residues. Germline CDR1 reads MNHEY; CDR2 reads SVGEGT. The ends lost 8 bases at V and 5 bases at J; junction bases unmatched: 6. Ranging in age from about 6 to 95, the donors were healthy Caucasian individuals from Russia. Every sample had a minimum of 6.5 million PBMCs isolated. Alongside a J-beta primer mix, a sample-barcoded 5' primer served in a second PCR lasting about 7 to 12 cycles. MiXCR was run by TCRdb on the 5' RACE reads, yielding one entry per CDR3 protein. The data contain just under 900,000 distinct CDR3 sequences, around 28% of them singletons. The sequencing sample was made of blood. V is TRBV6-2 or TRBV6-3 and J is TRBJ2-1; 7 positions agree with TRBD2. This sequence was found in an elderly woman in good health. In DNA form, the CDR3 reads TGTGCCAGCGGTCGGGGGGTCCACAATGAGCAGTTCGTC. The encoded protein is CASGRGVHNEQFV.